What follows are 28 T cell receptor beta chains derived from one specimen sequenced in a study of shared clonotypes between healthy human individuals. Assay: immunoSEQ multiplex PCR; the TCRdb copy retains only in-frame clones and omits some. The table shows just over 2,000,000 clones, with 95% occurring only once. The sample comprised naive CD4+ T cells sorted from blood. Subset specified: CD45RA+ positively selected. The receptors stem from a man between 18 and 29 years old in good health.

With regard to this clone: This sample also contains other DNA sequences that code for the same CDR3. The chain combines TRBV5-6 with TRBJ2-1, with D possibly being TRBD2 (6 bases). Germline values: CDR1 SGHDT, CDR2 YYEEEE. The CDR3 spans 15 residues. V lost 1 base and J 0 bases, leaving 8 bases between the germline ends. The CDR3 DNA reads TGTGCCAGCAGCTTGTCCGGGAGCTCCTACAATGAGCAGTTCTTC. It encodes CASSLSGSSYNEQFF.

V gene TRBV7-6 combines with J gene TRBJ2-3; no clear D. Germline lookup yields CDR1 SGHVS and CDR2 FNYEAQ. Trimming took off 1 base at V and 1 base at J, with 9 bases between the two ends. The CDR3 runs 15 residues. The CDR3 region is CASSLVGSRTDTQYF. The CDR3 nucleotides are TGTGCCAGCAGCTTAGTGGGCTCCCGCACAGATACGCAGTATTTT.

V and J are TRBV19 and TRBJ2-5; TRBD1 matches at 7 bases. The J segment lost 6 bases and the V segment lost 0 bases, leaving 10 bases of the junction unmatched. In germline, CDR1 is LNHDA, CDR2 SQIVND (reference sequence). The length of the CDR3 is 16 residues. Written as DNA, the CDR3 is TGTGCCAGTAGTATAGATGGGACAGCACCTTCGAAGACCCAGTACTTC. This translates into CASSIDGTAPSKTQYF.

The gene calls are TRBV14 and TRBJ2-2; D ambiguous. V gave up 5 bases and J gave up 6 bases, with 4 bases separating them. CDR3 length: 11 residues. Germline values: CDR1 SGHDN, CDR2 FVKESK. CDR3 sequence reads: CASSYSGELFF. The DNA of the CDR3 is TGTGCCAGCAGCTACTCCGGGGAGCTGTTTTTT.

The chain has TRBV28 and TRBJ2-4; 10 bases line up with TRBD2. There are 17 residues in the CDR3. V lost 6 bases and J lost 7; bases outside the gene matches: 15. Germline V gives CDR1 MDHEN, CDR2 SYDVKM. CDR3 in amino acids: CASSSSSSGGAGNIQYF. The CDR3 DNA reads as TGTGCCAGCAGCTCTTCATCAAGCGGGGGGGCTGGGAACATTCAGTACTTC.

The gene calls are TRBV7-9 and TRBJ1-3, with D perhaps TRBD1 (5 bases). The germline V and J ends were trimmed by 7 bases and 11 bases, with 18 bases remaining between them. This CDR3 has 13 amino acids. Germline values: CDR1 SEHNR, CDR2 FQNEAQ (reference sequence). The CDR3: CASNPGVATPIYF. In DNA form, the CDR3 reads TGTGCCAGCAACCCGGGGGTGGCGACGCCCATATATTTT. Full variable domain (outside the CDR3, taken from reference TRBV7-9 and TRBJ1-3): DTGVSQNPRHKITKRGQNVTFRCDPISEHNRLYWYRQTLGQGPEFLTYFQNEAQLEKSRLLSDRFSAERPKGSFSTLEIQRTEQGDSAMYLCASNPGVATPIYFGEGSWLTVV.

The chain employs TRBV13 and TRBJ2-3; no firm D call. V was clipped by 5 bases and J by 2 bases, with 8 bases between them. The CDR3 sequence is 13 residues long. The V gene's germline CDR1 is PRHDT and CDR2 FYEKMQ (reference sequence). In DNA form, the CDR3 reads TGTGCCAGCAGCAATCCGTCCACAGATACGCAGTATTTT. As protein: CASSNPSTDTQYF.

V usage is TRBV28 and J usage is TRBJ2-1; 7 bases map to TRBD1. This CDR3 is built from 17 residues. The germline gives CDR1 MDHEN, CDR2 SYDVKM. V lost 5 bases and J lost 0; bases outside the gene matches: 10. The CDR3 DNA reads TGTGCCAGCAGTAGTCTTGGGACAGTGAGCTCCTACAATGAGCAGTTCTTC. Translated: CASSSLGTVSSYNEQFF.

Turning to this clone: Other nucleotide sequences in the sample specify the same CDR3. This chain joins TRBV7-8 and TRBJ2-7; the D gene is possibly TRBD1 (6 bases). Trimming shortened V by 5 bases and J by 4 bases, and 9 bases separated the two germline ends. This CDR3 region has 12 residues. Per germline, CDR1 SGHVS and CDR2 FQNEAQ. The CDR3 region is CASSAQGYEQYF. The CDR3 DNA is TGTGCCAGCAGCGCACAGGGTTACGAGCAGTACTTC.

This clone was found once. The J gene is TRBJ1-6, the V gene TRBV6-5; 7 bases are a match to TRBD1. With 3 bases clipped from V and 5 bases from J, the junction kept 7 bases outside the gene matches. The CDR3 extends over 16 amino acids. Looked up from germline, CDR1 is MNHEY and CDR2 is SVGAGI. The CDR3 DNA is TGTGCCAGCAGTTATACAGGGGCTTTGGATAATTCACCCCTCCACTTT. It specifies CASSYTGALDNSPLHF.

The rearrangement joins TRBV4-2 to TRBJ2-3, with a possible D match to TRBD2 (6 bases). The CDR3 has 18 residues. Looked up from germline, CDR1 is LGHNA and CDR2 is YNFKEQ. V was pared by 2 bases and J by 3 bases, with 21 bases between. This chain's CDR3 is CASSQRWGPGVGTDTQYF. Here the CDR3 DNA reads TGTGCCAGCAGCCAACGATGGGGCCCGGGAGTGGGTACAGATACGCAGTATTTT.

Comment on this clone: Different DNA sequences within this sample yield the same CDR3. The chain joins TRBV9 to TRBJ2-5; TRBD2 agrees at 7 bases. V lost 0 bases to trimming and J lost 1 base; unmatched junction nucleotides: 3. CDR1 is SGDLS, CDR2 YYNGEE, per germline. The CDR3 is 15 residues long. The CDR3 spells CASSVGLAAQETQYF. The DNA for the CDR3 is TGTGCCAGCAGCGTAGGTCTAGCGGCCCAAGAGACCCAGTACTTC.

To note about this clone: This same CDR3 is encoded by further DNA sequences in the sample. The rearrangement links TRBV7-9 to TRBJ1-2; a possible D gene is TRBD1 (5 bases). CDR1 SEHNR and CDR2 FQNEAQ come from the germline V gene (reference sequence). CDR3 length: 14 amino acids. V lost 1 base to trimming and J lost 2 bases, with 8 bases between them. CDR3 in DNA: TGTGCCAGCAGCTTAGGCGGACAAAACTATGGCTACACCTTC. Its translation: CASSLGGQNYGYTF.

This clone was observed a single time. V and J are TRBV28 and TRBJ2-7, with unresolved D. V gave up 5 bases and J gave up 7 bases, with 12 bases separating them. The germline gives CDR1 MDHEN, CDR2 SYDVKM. The CDR3 spans 12 residues. The DNA of the CDR3 is TGTGCCAGCAGTCCCCGGTGGAGAGAGCAGTACTTC. As protein: CASSPRWREQYF.

CDR3 loop: CASSLQGGSEKLFF. CDR3 DNA: TGTGCCAGCAGCTTACAGGGGGGGAGTGAAAAACTGTTTTTT. This chain uses TRBV13 with TRBJ1-4, with 7 bases identical to TRBD1. After removal of 2 bases from V and 7 bases from J, the junction contained 4 bases not matched to a gene. The germline V gene has CDR1 PRHDT and CDR2 FYEKMQ (reference sequence). The CDR3 spans 14 residues.

The rearrangement uses TRBV10-3 and TRBJ2-3, with D possibly being TRBD2 (6 bases). V gave up 6 bases and J gave up 1 base, with 11 bases separating them. The CDR3 totals 14 residues. Germline assignment: CDR1 ENHRY and CDR2 SYGVKD. CDR3 in DNA: TGTGCCATCAGAGGTAGCGGTCGCACAGATACGCAGTATTTT. Translating gives CAIRGSGRTDTQYF.

This clone was counted a single time. The chain is built from TRBV4-3 and TRBJ2-1; unclear D gene. The V end lost 3 bases, the J end lost 0 bases, and 9 bases lay between the germline ends. The CDR3 extends over 15 amino acids. Germline V gene data show CDR1 as LGHNA and CDR2 as YSLEER. Written as DNA, the CDR3 is TGCGCCAGCAGCCAGGTGGGCAACTCCTACAATGAGCAGTTCTTC. Translating gives CASSQVGNSYNEQFF.

The rearrangement joins TRBV5-5 to TRBJ1-6; D remains ambiguous. Trimming took 6 bases from V and 10 from J, leaving 20 bases between them. Looked up from germline, CDR1 is SGHKS and CDR2 is YYEKEE (reference sequence). The CDR3 has 15 residues. For the CDR3, the DNA is TGTGCCAGCACTTACGCGCTCTCAGTTTACTCACCCCTCCACTTT. The encoded protein is CASTYALSVYSPLHF.

J is TRBJ2-7 and V is TRBV10-3, with D unclear. The CDR3 has 13 amino acids. V lost 2 bases to trimming and J lost 6 bases, with 11 bases between them. CDR1 and CDR2 (germline): ENHRY, SYGVKD. CDR3 sequence reads: CAISEAPGGEQYF. The CDR3 DNA reads as TGTGCCATCAGTGAGGCCCCAGGCGGCGAGCAGTACTTC.

This clone came up once. The V and J genes are TRBV15 and TRBJ2-5; TRBD2 is a possible D gene (6 bases). The CDR3 has 17 residues. Germline-derived CDR1 and CDR2 are LNHNV and YYDKDF (reference sequence). The V gene lost 0 bases and the J gene lost 2 bases, with 16 bases spanning the gap. The CDR3, as DNA: TGTGCCACCAGCAGAGACGGGAGCTACCGGAAACAAGAGACCCAGTACTTC. Translating it yields CATSRDGSYRKQETQYF.

The CDR3 sequence is CAWSVGLLEYEQYF. Written as DNA, the CDR3 is TGTGCCTGGAGTGTAGGGCTGTTAGAGTACGAGCAGTACTTC. The genes are TRBV30 and TRBJ2-7; no clear D gene. V lost 0 bases and J 4 bases, leaving 13 bases between the germline ends. This CDR3 has 14 amino acids. The germline gives CDR1 GTSNPN, CDR2 SVGIG (reference sequence).

The chain employs TRBV10-3 and TRBJ1-3, with 9 bases identical to TRBD1. The CDR3 consists of 14 residues. V shed 6 bases, J shed 4 bases, and the junction held 4 bases outside the gene matches. From germline, CDR1 is ENHRY and CDR2 SYGVKD. The CDR3 region is CAISRDREGNTIYF. The CDR3 coding sequence is TGTGCCATCAGCCGGGACAGGGAGGGAAACACCATATATTTT.

The rearrangement uses TRBV5-4 and TRBJ2-1; 8 positions agree with TRBD2. CDR1 SGHNT and CDR2 YYREEE come from the germline V gene (reference sequence). Unmatched junction bases numbered 4, after V lost 3 bases and J lost 8 bases. The CDR3 spans 13 residues. The CDR3 DNA sequence: TGTGCCAGCAGCTCCGGGACTAGTGATGAGCAGTTCTTC. Translating it yields CASSSGTSDEQFF.

The V and J genes are TRBV10-3 and TRBJ2-1; no clear D gene. V was clipped by 5 bases and J by 8 bases, with 7 bases between them. This CDR3 has 11 amino acids. The germline gives CDR1 ENHRY, CDR2 SYGVKD. In DNA, the CDR3 is TGTGCCATCAGTTTGAGTGATGAGCAGTTCTTC. Translation: CAISLSDEQFF.

This rearrangement joins TRBV2 to TRBJ1-1; 7 bases are a match to TRBD1. V lost 4 bases to trimming and J lost 3 bases; unmatched junction nucleotides: 2. Germline V gene lookup returns CDR1 SNHLY and CDR2 FYNNEI. The CDR3 totals 13 residues. The DNA for the CDR3 is TGTGCCAGCAGTGCAGGGGGGGACACTGAAGCTTTCTTT. Translating gives CASSAGGDTEAFF. Variable domain in full (rest from reference TRBV2 and TRBJ1-1): EPEVTQTPSHQVTQMGQEVILRCVPISNHLYFYWYRQILGQKVEFLVSFYNNEISEKSEIFDDQFSVERPDGSNFTLKIRSTKLEDSAMYFCASSAGGDTEAFFGQGTRLTVV.

This chain connects TRBV2 to TRBJ1-5, with 12 bases aligning to TRBD1. The germline CDR1 and CDR2 sequences are SNHLY and FYNNEI. This CDR3 contains 15 residues. V gave up 5 bases and J gave up 5 bases; unmatched junction bases: 4. Here the CDR3 DNA reads TGTGCCAGCAGTTCCGGGACAGGGGGCGATCAGCCCCAGCATTTT. Its translation: CASSSGTGGDQPQHF.

This clone has a single count. The CDR3 spells CASSTPGRQSNNYGYTF. Written as DNA, the CDR3 is TGTGCCAGCAGCACCCCGGGACGGCAATCCAATAACTATGGCTACACCTTC. This rearrangement joins TRBV5-4 to TRBJ1-2; D is possibly TRBD1 (5 bases). V was shortened by 4 bases and J by 1 base, with 20 bases between the two germline ends. CDR1 is SGHNT, CDR2 YYREEE, per germline (reference sequence). The CDR3 consists of 17 residues.

This clone was picked up one time. This rearrangement joins TRBV19 to TRBJ1-2; 9 nucleotides align to TRBD1. V was pared by 5 bases and J by 6 bases, with 4 bases of the junction left unmatched. The V gene's germline CDR1 is LNHDA and CDR2 SQIVND (reference sequence). CDR3 length: 13 residues. DNA for the CDR3: TGTGCCAGTAGTCCCGACAGGGGGGATGGCTACACCTTC. It specifies CASSPDRGDGYTF.